These T cell receptor beta chains were read from a single sample in a study of blood T cells in healthy people across ages. TCRdb used MiXCR to reprocess the 5' RACE reads, holding one entry per CDR3 protein. Of hundreds of thousands of distinct CDR3 sequences listed, less than 70% are singletons. Sequenced input: blood. Receptors were obtained from a man older than 75 in good health. CDR3s include the opening cysteine and the closing phenylalanine or tryptophan. The D gene is left open where the match is weak. Clone size, where shown, is once, few, many, or a class for clones that have expanded.

D | J | size | V | CDR3 | DNA
NA | TRBJ2-5 | NA | TRBV14 | CASSQGPTTEGKEQYF | TGTGCCAGCAGCCAAGGGCCGACGACAGAGGGGAAAGAGCAGTACTTC
TRBD2 | TRBJ2-7 | once | TRBV6-6 | CASWDYIGDEQYF | TGTGCCAGCTGGGACTACATTGGTGACGAGCAGTACTTC
TRBD1 | TRBJ2-3 | NA | TRBV18 | CASSPDRGRWGDTQYF | TGTGCCAGCTCGCCCGACAGGGGGCGATGGGGAGATACGCAGTATTTT
NA | TRBJ2-5 | NA | TRBV10-3 | CAISESWETQYF | TGTGCCATCAGTGAGTCCTGGGAGACCCAGTACTTC
TRBD2 | TRBJ2-4 | NA | TRBV6-2/TRBV6-3 | CASRIAGRPTSEQYF | TGTGCCAGCCGAATCGCCGGGAGGCCCACCTCGGAGCAGTACTTC
NA | TRBJ2-7 | NA | TRBV24-1 | CATSDSCTDRVYEQYF | TGTGCCACCAGTGATTCATGCACGGATAGGGTTTACGAGCAGTACTTC
NA | TRBJ2-2 | NA | TRBV28 | CASSGTAKSGELFF | TGTGCCAGCAGTGGGACGGCCAAATCCGGGGAGCTGTTTTTT
TRBD1 | TRBJ2-7 | few | TRBV9 | CASSRGQGGITNYEQYF | TGTGCCAGCAGCCGGGGACAGGGGGGGATAACTAACTACGAGCAGTACTTC
TRBD1 | TRBJ1-2 | NA | TRBV20-1 | CSALTGGALGYTF | TGCAGTGCCCTAACAGGGGGCGCGTTAGGCTACACCTTC
NA | TRBJ1-2 | many | TRBV21-1 | CASSKLLGTRLFHTF | TGTGCCAGCAGCAAACTTCTCGGGACACGACTTTTCCACACCTTC
NA | TRBJ1-2 | once | TRBV4-1 | CASSQGDEAHYGYTF | TGCGCCAGCAGCCAAGGGGACGAGGCGCACTATGGCTACACCTTC
TRBD2 | TRBJ2-1 | few | TRBV3-1 | CASSSGTTYNEQFF | TGTGCCAGCAGCTCCGGGACTACCTACAATGAGCAGTTCTTC
NA | TRBJ2-5 | NA | TRBV15 | CATSRPPGHQETQYF | TGTGCCACCAGCAGACCCCCAGGACATCAGGAGACCCAGTACTTC
TRBD2 | TRBJ2-5 | few | TRBV5-1 | CASSLAPTSGKETQYF | TGCGCCAGCAGCTTGGCCCCGACTAGCGGGAAAGAGACCCAGTACTTC
NA | TRBJ2-2 | NA | TRBV3-1 | CASSQGQGAGELFF | TGTGCCAGCAGCCAAGGGCAGGGCGCCGGGGAGCTGTTTTTT
TRBD1 | TRBJ2-6 | NA | TRBV28 | CASSLSRGQGAGGANVLTF | TGTGCCAGCAGTTTATCAAGGGGACAGGGGGCTGGAGGGGCCAACGTCCTGACTTTC